The T cell receptor (beta chain) under discussion was sequenced for a study of cytomegalovirus exposure and HLA in healthy donors. Study-wide results and limits: Being productive about 87% or about 30% of the time was typical of most TCR beta V segments in an earlier analysis. Specificity of a few CMV-associated chains for CMV antigens was verified in vitro.

To note about this clone: The antigen is undetermined.

The CDR3 spans 13 residues. V lost 2 bases and J lost 0, with 4 bases in between. Germline values: CDR1 MNHEY, CDR2 SMNVEV (reference sequence). With 60 Vbeta and 13 Jbeta primers, the PCR was carried out. Profiling relied on immunoSEQ multiplex PCR, and the TCRdb table lists in-frame clones only, not all of them. The sample gives 130,000 to 150,000 clones, about three quarters of which show up once; around 1.7% is in the top ten. This chain connects TRBV27 to TRBJ1-1; D gene ambiguous. The sequence derives from a woman aged 25 to 39 in good health and CMV-seronegative. Sequencing was carried out using PBMCs. CDR3 in DNA: TGTGCCAGCAGTTTACGTATGAACACTGAAGCTTTCTTT. Residues: CASSLRMNTEAFF.